A selection of T cell receptor beta chains follows, all from one sample in a study of CD8 T cells in ankylosing spondylitis. TCRdb itself ran the 5' RACE reads through MiXCR, one entry per CDR3 protein. The profile shows 650,000 to 800,000 distinct CDR3 sequences, 15% to 20% of them singletons. The sample was blood, either unsorted or a sorted T cell fraction (not recorded which). The receptors stem from a male donor with ankylosing spondylitis. CDR3s include the opening cysteine and the closing phenylalanine or tryptophan. D genes are given only for firm matches. Clone sizes are given selectively: once, few, many, or a class where the clone is expanded.

CDR3nt: TGCGCCAGCAGCCAAGACCGAGGGCAGATCACCGGGGAGCTGTTTTTT; CDR3aa: CASSQDRGQITGELFF; abundance: once; j_gene: TRBJ2-2; d_gene: .; v_gene: TRBV4-1
CDR3nt: TGTGCCAGTAGTCGGTCTGGAGGCGGCTACACCTTC; CDR3aa: CASSRSGGGYTF; abundance: .; j_gene: TRBJ1-2; d_gene: .; v_gene: TRBV19
CDR3nt: TGCAGTGCTAGGCCGGGTGGGGTGGGTAGGAACACCGGGGAGCTGTTTTTT; CDR3aa: CSARPGGVGRNTGELFF; abundance: .; j_gene: TRBJ2-2; d_gene: .; v_gene: TRBV20-1
CDR3nt: TGTGCCAGCAGCCAGGGAGGCAGGCGTGACTATGGCTACACCTTC; CDR3aa: CASSQGGRRDYGYTF; abundance: .; j_gene: TRBJ1-2; d_gene: .; v_gene: TRBV3-1
CDR3nt: TGTGCCAGCACCTACGGAGTTAGCGGGACCCCCTACGAGCAGTACTTC; CDR3aa: CASTYGVSGTPYEQYF; abundance: few; j_gene: TRBJ2-7; d_gene: TRBD2; v_gene: TRBV7-8
CDR3nt: TGTGCCAGCAGCTTAGTCGTCAGGGCAGGCGGGGGAGACACTGAAGCTTTCTTT; CDR3aa: CASSLVVRAGGGDTEAFF; abundance: few; j_gene: TRBJ1-1; d_gene: .; v_gene: TRBV11-2
CDR3nt: TGTGCCAGCACGCCAGCGGGAGGGGCAGATACGCAGTATTTT; CDR3aa: CASTPAGGADTQYF; abundance: few; j_gene: TRBJ2-3; d_gene: TRBD2; v_gene: TRBV9
CDR3nt: TGCAGTGCTAGAGGGTACTCCGAAGAGACCCAGTACTTC; CDR3aa: CSARGYSEETQYF; abundance: .; j_gene: TRBJ2-5; d_gene: .; v_gene: TRBV20-1
CDR3nt: TGTGCCAGCAGCTTAGCGGCCGTCGTTCTTCCCACAGATACGCAGTATTTT; CDR3aa: CASSLAAVVLPTDTQYF; abundance: .; j_gene: TRBJ2-3; d_gene: .; v_gene: TRBV7-9
CDR3nt: TGCAGCGCAAGACCCAGGGGGACAGGGGGCACAGATACGCAGTATTTT; CDR3aa: CSARPRGTGGTDTQYF; abundance: .; j_gene: TRBJ2-3; d_gene: TRBD1; v_gene: TRBV29-1
CDR3nt: TGCAGTGCTAGATTCGGGGGGGAGACCCAGTACTTC; CDR3aa: CSARFGGETQYF; abundance: few; j_gene: TRBJ2-5; d_gene: TRBD2; v_gene: TRBV20-1
CDR3nt: TGTGCCAGCAGCCCCCGTCTGGCTTACGAGCAGTACTTC; CDR3aa: CASSPRLAYEQYF; abundance: .; j_gene: TRBJ2-7; d_gene: .; v_gene: TRBV7-2
CDR3nt: TGCAGTGCCAGACTTTTACGGGAGCAGTTCTTC; CDR3aa: CSARLLREQFF; abundance: .; j_gene: TRBJ2-1; d_gene: .; v_gene: TRBV20-1
CDR3nt: TGTGCCAGCAGTCCCACAGGTTCACAGCAGTACTTC; CDR3aa: CASSPTGSQQYF; abundance: .; j_gene: TRBJ2-7; d_gene: .; v_gene: TRBV12-3/TRBV12-4
CDR3nt: TGTGCCAGCAGGGGACAGGGTGGGTTGAATCAGCCCCAGCATTTT; CDR3aa: CASRGQGGLNQPQHF; abundance: few; j_gene: TRBJ1-5; d_gene: TRBD1; v_gene: TRBV12-3/TRBV12-4
CDR3nt: TGTGCTAGTGGTTTGCCGCCCTTGAGGAACACTGAAGCTTTCTTT; CDR3aa: CASGLPPLRNTEAFF; abundance: few; j_gene: TRBJ1-1; d_gene: .; v_gene: TRBV12-5
CDR3nt: TGTGCCAGTAGTCCGTGGACAAAGACGAGCCATGAGCAGTACTTC; CDR3aa: CASSPWTKTSHEQYF; abundance: .; j_gene: TRBJ2-7; d_gene: .; v_gene: TRBV19
CDR3nt: TGTGCCACCAGCACCCGGGACAGGGTCTCCTACGAGCAGTACTTC; CDR3aa: CATSTRDRVSYEQYF; abundance: few; j_gene: TRBJ2-7; d_gene: TRBD1; v_gene: TRBV15
CDR3nt: TGTGCCAGCAGCCCGGACCGACTAGCGGGTTTCGAGACCCAGTACTTC; CDR3aa: CASSPDRLAGFETQYF; abundance: few; j_gene: TRBJ2-5; d_gene: TRBD2; v_gene: TRBV7-9
CDR3nt: TGTGCCACCAGCAGCAGGAGTAAAGAGACCCAGTACTTC; CDR3aa: CATSSRSKETQYF; abundance: few; j_gene: TRBJ2-5; d_gene: .; v_gene: TRBV15
CDR3nt: TGTGCCAGCAGTTACGGAGAATTCTACGAGCAGTACTTC; CDR3aa: CASSYGEFYEQYF; abundance: few; j_gene: TRBJ2-7; d_gene: .; v_gene: TRBV27
CDR3nt: TGCGCCAGCAGCTTGGGGGTCGGGTGGGACTCCTACGAGCAGTACTTC; CDR3aa: CASSLGVGWDSYEQYF; abundance: few; j_gene: TRBJ2-7; d_gene: .; v_gene: TRBV5-1
CDR3nt: TGTGCCTGGAGCGGATTGGGGGAGCAGTACTTC; CDR3aa: CAWSGLGEQYF; abundance: few; j_gene: TRBJ2-7; d_gene: .; v_gene: TRBV30
CDR3nt: TGTGCCAGCAGCGGAGGGGGACATAGGGAATTTTACGAGCAGTACTTC; CDR3aa: CASSGGGHREFYEQYF; abundance: .; j_gene: TRBJ2-7; d_gene: .; v_gene: TRBV5-6
CDR3nt: TGTGCCACCAGCGGGGACCCTGCCCTTAGCACAGATACGCAGTATTTT; CDR3aa: CATSGDPALSTDTQYF; abundance: .; j_gene: TRBJ2-3; d_gene: .; v_gene: TRBV15
CDR3nt: TGTGCCACCCTCCGGTTTAAGGGGGCAAGACAGCCCCAGCATTTT; CDR3aa: CATLRFKGARQPQHF; abundance: few; j_gene: TRBJ1-5; d_gene: TRBD1; v_gene: TRBV25-1
CDR3nt: TGTGCCAGCAGCAAGGGCGGTAGCACAGATACGCAGTATTTT; CDR3aa: CASSKGGSTDTQYF; abundance: .; j_gene: TRBJ2-3; d_gene: .; v_gene: TRBV2
CDR3nt: TGCGCCAGCAGCCAAGACACCGGGACAGGTCAAGAGACCCAGTACTTC; CDR3aa: CASSQDTGTGQETQYF; abundance: once; j_gene: TRBJ2-5; d_gene: TRBD1; v_gene: TRBV4-1
CDR3nt: TGTGCCAGCAGTTCCCGACGGGACTTAGGGCTGTATACGCAGTATTTT; CDR3aa: CASSSRRDLGLYTQYF; abundance: .; j_gene: TRBJ2-3; d_gene: .; v_gene: TRBV12-3/TRBV12-4